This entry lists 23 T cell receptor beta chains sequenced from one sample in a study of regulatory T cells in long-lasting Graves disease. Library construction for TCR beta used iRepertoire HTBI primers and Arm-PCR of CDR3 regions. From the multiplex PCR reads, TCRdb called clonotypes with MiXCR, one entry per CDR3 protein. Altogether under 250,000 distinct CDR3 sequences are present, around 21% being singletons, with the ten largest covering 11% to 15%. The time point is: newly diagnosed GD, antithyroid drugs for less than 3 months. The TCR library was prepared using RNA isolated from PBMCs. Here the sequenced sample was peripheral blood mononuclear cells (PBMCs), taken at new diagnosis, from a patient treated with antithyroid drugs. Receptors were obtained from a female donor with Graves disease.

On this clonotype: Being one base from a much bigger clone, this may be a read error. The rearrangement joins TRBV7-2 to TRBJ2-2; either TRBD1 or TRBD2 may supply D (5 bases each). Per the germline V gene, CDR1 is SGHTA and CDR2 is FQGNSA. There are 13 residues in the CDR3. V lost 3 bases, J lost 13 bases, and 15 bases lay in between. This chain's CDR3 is CASSLRTTRGLFF. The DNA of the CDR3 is TGTGCCAGCAGCTTGAGGACAACTCGGGGGCTGTTTTTT. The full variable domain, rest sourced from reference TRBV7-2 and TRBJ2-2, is GAGVSQSPSNKVTEKGKDVELRCDPISGHTALYWYRQSLGQGLEFLIYFQGNSAPDKSGLPSDRFSAERTGGSVSTLTIQRTQQEDSAVYLCASSLRTTRGLFFGEGSRLTVL.

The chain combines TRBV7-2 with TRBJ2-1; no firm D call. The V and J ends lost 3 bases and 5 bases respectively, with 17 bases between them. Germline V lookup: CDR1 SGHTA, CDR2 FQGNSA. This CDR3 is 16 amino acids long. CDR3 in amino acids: CASSLPVPSNNNEQFF. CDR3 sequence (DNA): TGTGCCAGCAGCTTGCCGGTACCTTCAAATAACAATGAGCAGTTCTTC.

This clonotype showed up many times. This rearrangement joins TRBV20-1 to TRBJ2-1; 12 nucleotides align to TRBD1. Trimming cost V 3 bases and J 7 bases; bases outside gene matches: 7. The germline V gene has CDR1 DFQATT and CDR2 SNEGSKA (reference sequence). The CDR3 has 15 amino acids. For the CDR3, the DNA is TGCAGTGCTAGTAGGGGGACAGGGGGCGGAAATGAGCAGTTCTTC. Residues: CSASRGTGGGNEQFF.

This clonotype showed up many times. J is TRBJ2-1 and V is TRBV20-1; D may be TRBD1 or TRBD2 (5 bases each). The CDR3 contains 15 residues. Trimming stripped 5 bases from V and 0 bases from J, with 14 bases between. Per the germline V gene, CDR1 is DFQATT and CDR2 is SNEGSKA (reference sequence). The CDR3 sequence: CSAWGRQSSYNEQFF. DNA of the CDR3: TGCAGTGCTTGGGGACGGCAGTCCTCCTACAATGAGCAGTTCTTC.

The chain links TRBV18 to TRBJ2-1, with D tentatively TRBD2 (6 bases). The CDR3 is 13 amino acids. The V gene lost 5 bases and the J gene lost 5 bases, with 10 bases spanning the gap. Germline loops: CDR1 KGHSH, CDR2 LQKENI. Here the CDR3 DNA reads TGTGCCAGCTCAGCGGGACCGAACAATGAGCAGTTCTTC. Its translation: CASSAGPNNEQFF.

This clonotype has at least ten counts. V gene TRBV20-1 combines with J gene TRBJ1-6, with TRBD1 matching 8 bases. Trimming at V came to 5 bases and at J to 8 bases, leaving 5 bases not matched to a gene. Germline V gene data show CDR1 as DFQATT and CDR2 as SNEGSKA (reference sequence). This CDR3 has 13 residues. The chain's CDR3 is CSAAEDRDSPLHF. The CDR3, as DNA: TGCAGTGCTGCCGAGGACAGGGATTCACCCCTCCACTTT.

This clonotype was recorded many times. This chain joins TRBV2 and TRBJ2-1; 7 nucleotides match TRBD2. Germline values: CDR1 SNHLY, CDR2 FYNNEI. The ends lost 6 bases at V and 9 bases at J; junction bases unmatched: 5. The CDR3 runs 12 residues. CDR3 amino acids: CASRAGDGEQFF. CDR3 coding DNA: TGTGCCAGCAGGGCGGGAGACGGTGAGCAGTTCTTC.

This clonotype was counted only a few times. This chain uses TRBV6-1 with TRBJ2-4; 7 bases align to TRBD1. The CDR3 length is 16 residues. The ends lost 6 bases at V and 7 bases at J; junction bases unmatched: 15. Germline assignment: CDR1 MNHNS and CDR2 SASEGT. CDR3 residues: CASSPRRGQGENIQYF. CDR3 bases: TGTGCCAGCAGCCCTAGACGGGGTCAGGGGGAGAACATTCAGTACTTC.

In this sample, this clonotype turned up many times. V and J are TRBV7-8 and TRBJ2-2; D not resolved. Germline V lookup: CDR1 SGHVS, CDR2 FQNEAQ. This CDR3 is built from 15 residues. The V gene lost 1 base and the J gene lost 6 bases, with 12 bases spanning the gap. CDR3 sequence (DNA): TGTGCCAGCAGCTTAGTTAGCTCGTTGTCCGGGGAGCTGTTTTTT. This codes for CASSLVSSLSGELFF.

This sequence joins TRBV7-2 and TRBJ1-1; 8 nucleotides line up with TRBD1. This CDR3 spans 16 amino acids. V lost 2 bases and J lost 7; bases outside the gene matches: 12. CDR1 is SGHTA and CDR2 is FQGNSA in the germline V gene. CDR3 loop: CASSLLSGTGGYEAFF. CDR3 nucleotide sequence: TGTGCCAGCAGCTTATTGTCCGGGACAGGTGGATATGAAGCTTTCTTT.

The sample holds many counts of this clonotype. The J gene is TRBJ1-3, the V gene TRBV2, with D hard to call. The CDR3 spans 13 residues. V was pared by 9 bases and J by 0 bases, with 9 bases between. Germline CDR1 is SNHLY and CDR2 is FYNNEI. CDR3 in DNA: TGTGCCAGATGGCAGATCTCTGGAAACACCATATATTTT. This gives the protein CARWQISGNTIYF.

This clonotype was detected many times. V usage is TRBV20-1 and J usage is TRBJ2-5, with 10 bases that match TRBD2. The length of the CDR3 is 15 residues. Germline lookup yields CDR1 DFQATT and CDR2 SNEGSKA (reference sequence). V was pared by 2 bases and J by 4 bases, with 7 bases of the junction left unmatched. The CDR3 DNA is TGCAGTGCTAGAATTACTAGCGGGGTGCGAGAGACCCAGTACTTC. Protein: CSARITSGVRETQYF.

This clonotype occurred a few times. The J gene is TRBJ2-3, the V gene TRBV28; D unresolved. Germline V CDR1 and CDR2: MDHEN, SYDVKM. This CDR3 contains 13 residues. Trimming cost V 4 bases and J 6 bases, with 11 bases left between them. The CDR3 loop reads CASSWARADTQYF. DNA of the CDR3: TGTGCCAGCAGTTGGGCAAGGGCCGATACGCAGTATTTT.

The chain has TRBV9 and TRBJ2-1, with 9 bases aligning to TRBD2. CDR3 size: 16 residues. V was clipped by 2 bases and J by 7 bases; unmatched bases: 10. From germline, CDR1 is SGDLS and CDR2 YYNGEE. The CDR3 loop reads CASSVTPGLAGNEQFF. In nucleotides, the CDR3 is TGTGCCAGCAGCGTCACCCCGGGACTAGCCGGGAATGAGCAGTTCTTC.

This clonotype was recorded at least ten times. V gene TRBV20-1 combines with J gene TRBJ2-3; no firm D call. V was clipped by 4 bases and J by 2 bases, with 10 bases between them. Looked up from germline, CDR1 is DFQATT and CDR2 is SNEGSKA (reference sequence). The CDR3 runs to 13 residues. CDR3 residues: CSATGQATDTQYF. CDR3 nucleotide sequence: TGCAGTGCTACCGGCCAGGCCACAGATACGCAGTATTTT.

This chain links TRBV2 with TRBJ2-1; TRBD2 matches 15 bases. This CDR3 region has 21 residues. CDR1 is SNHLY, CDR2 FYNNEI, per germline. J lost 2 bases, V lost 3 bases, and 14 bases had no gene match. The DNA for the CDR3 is TGTGCCAGCAGTGAGGTCTCGGGGACTAGCGGGAGGCCCCGAACCTACAATGAGCAGTTCTTC. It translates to CASSEVSGTSGRPRTYNEQFF.

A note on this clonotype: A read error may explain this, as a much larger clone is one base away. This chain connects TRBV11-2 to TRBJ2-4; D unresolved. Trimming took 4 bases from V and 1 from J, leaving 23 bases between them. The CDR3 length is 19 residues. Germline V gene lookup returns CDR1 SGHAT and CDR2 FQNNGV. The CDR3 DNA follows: TGTGCCAGCAGCTCAGCTTGGGAAAAGAGGATGGGTGCCAAAAACATTCAGTACTTC. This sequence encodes CASSSAWEKRMGAKNIQYF.

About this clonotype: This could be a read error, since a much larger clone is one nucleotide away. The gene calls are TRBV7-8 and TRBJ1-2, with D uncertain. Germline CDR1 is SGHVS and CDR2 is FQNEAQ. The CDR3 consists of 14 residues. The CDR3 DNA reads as TGCGCCAGCAGAACAGCCGGCAGTAACTATGGCTACACCTTC. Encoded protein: CASRTAGSNYGYTF. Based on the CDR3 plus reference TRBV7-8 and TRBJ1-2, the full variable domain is GAGVSQSPRYKVAKRGQDVALRCDPISGHVSLFWYQQALGQGPEFLTYFQNEAQLDKSGLPSDRFFAERPEGSVSTLKIQRTQQEDSAVYLCASRTAGSNYGYTFGSGTRLTVV.

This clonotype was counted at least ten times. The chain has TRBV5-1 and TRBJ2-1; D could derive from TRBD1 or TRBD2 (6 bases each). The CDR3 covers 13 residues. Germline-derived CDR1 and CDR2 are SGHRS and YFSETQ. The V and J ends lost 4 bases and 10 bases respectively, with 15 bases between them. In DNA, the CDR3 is TGCGCCAGCAGCCCTTGGGGGGCGGGGGAGCAGTTCTTC. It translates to CASSPWGAGEQFF. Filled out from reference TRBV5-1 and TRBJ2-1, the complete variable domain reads KAGVTQTPRYLIKTRGQQVTLSCSPISGHRSVSWYQQTPGQGLQFLFEYFSETQRNKGNFPGRFSGRQFSNSRSEMNVSTLELGDSALYLCASSPWGAGEQFFGPGTRLTVL.

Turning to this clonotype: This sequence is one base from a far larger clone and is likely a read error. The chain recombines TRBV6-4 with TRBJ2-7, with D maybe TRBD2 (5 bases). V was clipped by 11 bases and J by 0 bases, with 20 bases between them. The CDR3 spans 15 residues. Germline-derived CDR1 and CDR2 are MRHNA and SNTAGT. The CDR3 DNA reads TGTGCCGGCACAGACTACTATCAAAACTCCTACGAGCAGTACTTC. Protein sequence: CAGTDYYQNSYEQYF.

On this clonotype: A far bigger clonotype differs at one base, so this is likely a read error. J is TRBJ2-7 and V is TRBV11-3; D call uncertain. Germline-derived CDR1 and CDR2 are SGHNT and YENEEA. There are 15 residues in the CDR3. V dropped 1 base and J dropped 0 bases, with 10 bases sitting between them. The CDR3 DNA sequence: TGTGCCAGCAGCTTAGGGCCCGGAAGCTCCTACGAGCAGTACTTC. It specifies CASSLGPGSSYEQYF.

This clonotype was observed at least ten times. The CDR3 reads CASSESLYGYTF. CDR3 in DNA: TGTGCCAGCTCGGAGAGTCTCTATGGCTACACCTTC. The chain joins TRBV6-1 to TRBJ1-2; D not resolved. V lost 8 bases, J lost 4 bases, and 11 bases lay in between. The CDR3 spans 12 residues. The V gene's germline CDR1 is MNHNS and CDR2 SASEGT.

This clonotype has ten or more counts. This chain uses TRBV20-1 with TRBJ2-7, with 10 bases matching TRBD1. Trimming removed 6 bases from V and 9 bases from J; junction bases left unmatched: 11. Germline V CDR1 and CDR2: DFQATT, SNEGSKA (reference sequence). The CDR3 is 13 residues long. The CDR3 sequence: CSARDRGGPRQYF. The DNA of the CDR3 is TGCAGTGCGCGGGACAGGGGCGGTCCTAGGCAGTACTTC.